Sequencing of this TCR beta chain was carried out in a study of cytomegalovirus exposure and HLA in healthy donors. Across the whole study: An analysis done earlier identified about 120 million unique TCR beta sequences from around 180 million T cells.

Broader study findings: An analysis that came later showed most CMV-associated TCR beta chains appearing HLA-restricted.

13 Jbeta primers and 60 Vbeta primers were used for the PCR. Sequencing used immunoSEQ multiplex PCR; TCRdb keeps in-frame clones, though not all of them. The sample includes under 85,000 clones, 60% to 85% of them seen just once. The germline V gene encodes CDR1 MNHNS and CDR2 SASEGT. The length of the CDR3 is 14 residues. After removal of 7 bases from V and 3 bases from J, the junction contained 6 bases not matched to a gene. To note about this clone: Its target is not known.

Sequenced sample: PBMCs. This clonotype was sampled from a woman aged 40 to 50 in good health and CMV-seropositive. The chain links TRBV6-1 to TRBJ2-7, with TRBD1 matching over 10 bases. CDR3 sequence reads: CASMRTGGSYEQYF. CDR3 in DNA: TGTGCCAGCATGAGGACAGGGGGTAGCTACGAGCAGTACTTC.